The 12 T cell receptor beta chains given below trace back to one sample, sequenced in a study of blood T cell repertoires in COVID-19. The assay was immunoSEQ multiplex PCR, and TCRdb's table has in-frame clones only and misses some. The table shows about 120,000 clones, with roughly 90% occurring only once. Input material: peripheral blood. The receptor set was obtained from a man aged 45-65 years with acute or convalescent COVID-19.

The CDR3 is CASSPTWTGTGYEQYF. CDR3 nucleotide sequence: TGTGCCAGCAGCCCGACCTGGACAGGAACCGGATACGAGCAGTACTTC. The chain joins TRBV9 to TRBJ2-7; 7 bases map to TRBD1. This CDR3 comprises 16 residues. Per germline, CDR1 SGDLS and CDR2 YYNGEE. Trimming cost V 4 bases and J 4 bases; bases outside gene matches: 14.

The J gene is TRBJ2-7, the V gene TRBV25-1, with a weak D call TRBD2 (6 bases). Germline CDR1 reads MGHDK; CDR2 reads SYGVNS. Trimming stripped 2 bases from V and 6 bases from J, with 11 bases between. CDR3 length equals 13 residues. The CDR3 spells CASSEGGGPEQYF. The CDR3 coding sequence is TGTGCCAGCAGTGAAGGGGGAGGACCCGAGCAGTACTTC.

The chain combines TRBV19 with TRBJ1-5, with 8 bases matching TRBD1. The CDR3 is made up of 14 amino acids. With 7 bases clipped from V and 5 bases from J, the junction kept 7 bases outside the gene matches. Germline V CDR1 and CDR2: LNHDA, SQIVND (reference sequence). Here the CDR3 reads CASTDRGWDQPQHF. The CDR3 DNA reads TGTGCCAGTACTGACAGGGGCTGGGATCAGCCCCAGCATTTT.

The chain uses TRBV28 and TRBJ1-3, with unresolved D. The CDR3 has 15 amino acids. Trimming stripped 3 bases from V and 3 bases from J, with 12 bases between. Germline assignment: CDR1 MDHEN and CDR2 SYDVKM. CDR3 sequence (DNA): TGTGCCAGCAGTTTGGCCGGACGGGATGGAAACACCATATATTTT. Translating it yields CASSLAGRDGNTIYF.

The gene calls are TRBV14 and TRBJ1-5; D possibly corresponds to TRBD1 (5 bases). With 1 base removed from V and 5 bases from J, the gap between germline ends came to 9 bases. Germline V CDR1 and CDR2: SGHDN, FVKESK. This CDR3 comprises 14 residues. CDR3 sequence reads: CASSQGGGHQPQHF. Written as DNA, the CDR3 is TGTGCCAGCAGCCAAGGGGGGGGACATCAGCCCCAGCATTTT.

The rearrangement joins TRBV5-1 to TRBJ1-4; a possible D gene is TRBD1 (6 bases). This CDR3 has 15 residues. The V gene lost 4 bases and the J gene lost 5 bases, with 15 bases spanning the gap. Germline lookup yields CDR1 SGHRS and CDR2 YFSETQ. CDR3 sequence (DNA): TGCGCCAGCAGCGCGCGAGACAGGAACAATGAAAAACTGTTTTTT. Translated, it gives CASSARDRNNEKLFF.

The chain has TRBV11-2 and TRBJ1-1; 8 bases agree with TRBD1. V gave up 3 bases and J gave up 6 bases; unmatched junction bases: 6. The CDR3 runs to 14 residues. Germline CDR1 and CDR2: SGHAT and FQNNGV. The CDR3 DNA sequence: TGTGCCAGCAGCTTCAGGGGGCGATTCTCTGAAGCTTTCTTT. It translates to CASSFRGRFSEAFF.

This clone came up once. The chain employs TRBV30 and TRBJ1-3, with TRBD1 as a possible D gene (6 bases). V lost 3 bases and J lost 4, with 19 bases in between. Per the germline V gene, CDR1 is GTSNPN and CDR2 is SVGIG (reference sequence). This CDR3 has 16 residues. This CDR3 reads CAWSFGGLREGNTIYF. The CDR3 nucleotides are TGTGCCTGGAGCTTCGGGGGGCTCAGGGAGGGAAACACCATATATTTT.

This chain uses TRBV11-3 with TRBJ1-3, with D hard to call. Looked up from germline, CDR1 is SGHNT and CDR2 is YENEEA. This CDR3 is 11 amino acids long. Trimming cost V 8 bases and J 3 bases, with 5 bases left between them. The DNA of the CDR3 is TGTGCCAGCCGTAATGGAAACACCATATATTTT. Translating gives CASRNGNTIYF. Full variable domain (rest looked up from reference TRBV11-3 and TRBJ1-3): EAGVVQSPRYKIIEKKQPVAFWCNPISGHNTLYWYLQNLGQGPELLIRYENEEAVDDSQLPKDRFSAERLKGVDSTLKIQPAELGDSAVYLCASRNGNTIYFGEGSWLTVV.

This sequence joins TRBV21-1 and TRBJ2-4; the D segment call TRBD2 is taken from the table without a DNA check. TRBV21-1 is a pseudogene locus. This CDR3 is 15 amino acids long. The CDR3 here is CASRRAGGSKNIQYF. The CDR3 region has the DNA TGTGCCAGCCGGCGCGCGGGAGGGTCCAAAAACATTCAGTACTTC.

The chain is built from TRBV5-1 and TRBJ2-7; tentatively, D is TRBD2 (6 bases). CDR1 and CDR2 (germline): SGHRS, YFSETQ. V lost 4 bases to trimming and J lost 4 bases, with 21 bases between them. CDR3 length: 16 amino acids. The CDR3 region has the DNA TGCGCCAGCAGCCCGGTGAGGGGTCTAAGCGGGTACGAGCAGTACTTC. Protein sequence: CASSPVRGLSGYEQYF.

The chain employs TRBV3-1 (or the pseudogene TRBV3-2) and TRBJ1-3; a weak D match, TRBD1 (5 bases). This CDR3 has 17 residues. Germline CDR1 and CDR2: LGHDT and YNNKEL (reference sequence). Trimming removed 1 base at V and 4 bases at J, with 17 bases between. DNA of the CDR3: TGTGCCAGCAGCCAAGGCTATTGGGGACTACGGGGAAACACCATATATTTT. It encodes CASSQGYWGLRGNTIYF.